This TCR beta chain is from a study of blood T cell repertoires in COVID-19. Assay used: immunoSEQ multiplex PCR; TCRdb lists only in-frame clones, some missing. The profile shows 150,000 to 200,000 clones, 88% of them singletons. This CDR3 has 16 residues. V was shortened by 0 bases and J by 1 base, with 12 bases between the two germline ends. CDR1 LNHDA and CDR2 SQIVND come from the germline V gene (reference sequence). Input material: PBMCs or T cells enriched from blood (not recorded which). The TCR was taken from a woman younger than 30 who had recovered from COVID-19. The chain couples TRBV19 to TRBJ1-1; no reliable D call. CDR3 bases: TGTGCCAGTAGTATAGATCTCGAGGCAACGAACACTGAAGCTTTCTTT. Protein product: CASSIDLEATNTEAFF.